A selection of T cell receptor beta chains follows, all from one sample in a study of T cell repertoires in cytomegalovirus infection. Their cognate antigens are unknown. TCRdb redid the calling of the reads with MiXCR, one entry per CDR3 protein. This repertoire shows roughly 7,900 distinct CDR3 sequences, around 50% found once; its top ten account for around 73%. Input material: PBMCs, sequenced either directly or after in vitro stimulation (not recorded which). Source of these receptors: a human donor in good health (CMV status not recorded). Some clones in this sample may be carry-over from other donors' samples. CDR3s include the opening cysteine and the closing phenylalanine or tryptophan. The D gene is left open where the match is weak. For some rows the clone size is stated as once, few or many, or as a class when expanded; others skip it.

j_gene,v_gene,abundance,d_gene,CDR3aa,CDR3nt
TRBJ1-1,TRBV19,many,TRBD1,CASSPRGDTEAFF,TGTGCCAGTAGTCCCAGGGGGGACACTGAAGCTTTCTTT
TRBJ1-1,TRBV9,few,-,CASSPFDRNTEAFF,TGTGCCAGCAGCCCCTTCGACAGAAACACTGAAGCTTTCTTT
TRBJ1-2,TRBV7-2,-,TRBD1,CAISPDRGRIGGYTF,TGTGCCATCAGCCCCGACAGGGGGCGGATAGGTGGCTACACCTTC
TRBJ1-5,TRBV6-8,-,TRBD1,CDTWFRQGTNQPQHF,TGTGACACATGGTTCCGACAGGGGACCAATCAGCCCCAGCATTTT
TRBJ2-1,TRBV9,-,-,CASSVGAGSSYNEQFF,TGTGCCAGCAGCGTAGGTGCGGGGTCCTCCTACAATGAGCAGTTCTTC
TRBJ1-1,TRBV7-8,many,-,CASSLAIRGGTEAFF,TGTGCCAGCAGCTTAGCGATTAGGGGGGGCACTGAAGCTTTCTTT
TRBJ2-3,TRBV7-2,-,-,CASNHGRGGADTQYF,TGTGCCAGCAACCACGGGCGCGGGGGCGCAGATACGCAGTATTTT
TRBJ2-1,TRBV7-9,-,-,CASSLGGGNEQFF,TGTGCCAGCAGCTTAGGGGGTGGAAATGAGCAGTTCTTC
TRBJ2-3,TRBV4-2,many,-,CASSQDGSIDTQYF,TGTGCCAGCAGCCAAGATGGCTCGATCGATACGCAGTATTTT
TRBJ2-5,TRBV7-8,-,-,CASSPQETQYF,TGTGCCAGCAGCCCGCAAGAGACCCAGTACTTC
TRBJ2-1,TRBV7-9,once,-,CASSCRGESAYHEQFF,TGTGCCAGCAGCTGCCGCGGCGAGAGCGCATACCATGAGCAGTTCTTC
TRBJ1-5,TRBV27,-,-,CARSQGSGQPPHF,TGTGCAAGAAGCCAGGGCAGCGGGCAGCCCCCGCATTTT
TRBJ2-7,TRBV7-8,few,TRBD1,CASSLLFGQETSYEQYF,TGTGCCAGCAGCTTGCTCTTTGGACAGGAGACCTCCTACGAGCAGTACTTC
TRBJ2-1,TRBV28,many,TRBD1,CAGRGQGGSNEQFF,TGTGCCGGCCGGGGACAGGGAGGGTCTAATGAGCAGTTCTTC
TRBJ2-1,TRBV28,many,TRBD1,CASSSGQGSYNEQFF,TGTGCCAGCAGTTCTGGACAGGGGTCCTACAATGAGCAGTTCTTC
TRBJ1-1,TRBV7-2,-,-,CASSPRLGRLNTEAFF,TGTGCCAGCAGCCCTCGGCTAGGGAGGCTGAACACTGAAGCTTTCTTT
TRBJ1-2,TRBV7-4,many,TRBD1,CASSLQGQALF,TGTGCCAGCAGCCTACAGGGACAGGCCCTCTTC
TRBJ2-5,TRBV6-5,many,TRBD1,CASSYSQGLEETQYF,TGTGCCAGCAGTTACTCACAGGGGCTGGAGGAGACCCAGTACTTC